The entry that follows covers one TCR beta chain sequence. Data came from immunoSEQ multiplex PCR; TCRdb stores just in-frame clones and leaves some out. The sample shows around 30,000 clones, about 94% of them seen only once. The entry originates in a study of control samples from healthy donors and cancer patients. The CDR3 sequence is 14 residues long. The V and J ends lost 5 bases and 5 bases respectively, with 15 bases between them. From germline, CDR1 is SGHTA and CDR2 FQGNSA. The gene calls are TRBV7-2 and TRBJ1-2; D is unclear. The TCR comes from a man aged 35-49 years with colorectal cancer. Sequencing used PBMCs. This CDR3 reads CASSPGLSLYGYTF. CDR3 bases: TGTGCCAGCAGCCCAGGCCTCAGCTTATATGGCTACACCTTC.